The 27 T cell receptor beta chains in this list originate from one sample, sequenced in a study of T-cell reconstitution after alpha-beta-depleted transplantation in children. During its preparation, the TCRbeta library received unique molecular identifiers. Using its own MiXCR run on the PCR reads, TCRdb lists one record per CDR3 protein. Here the sample spans hundreds of thousands of distinct CDR3 sequences, roughly 9% being singletons. Sequencing was performed on PBMCs from the stem cell graft donor, taken from the stem cell graft. Receptor source: a human donor who donated a stem cell graft to a child with acute lymphoblastic leukemia.

This clonotype was found a few times. V gene TRBV27 combines with J gene TRBJ2-7, with D perhaps TRBD1 or TRBD2 (6 bases each). Trimming cost V 8 bases and J 6 bases, with 20 bases left between them. This CDR3 is 14 amino acids long. Germline V gene sequence: CDR1 MNHEY, CDR2 SMNVEV (reference sequence). The CDR3 DNA reads as TGTGCCAGCTCTCCGGGGGCCGTATGGGGCGAGCAGTACTTC. Its translation: CASSPGAVWGEQYF.

This clonotype was counted many times. The V call is TRBV30, the J call TRBJ2-1, with TRBD1 matching 8 bases. Trimming took 2 bases from V and 9 from J; bases not matched to a gene: 6. The CDR3 has 13 amino acids. Germline CDR1 GTSNPN, CDR2 SVGIG (reference sequence). The CDR3 DNA reads as TGTGCCTGGAGTTGGCCAGGGGGCACTGAGCAGTTCTTC. It translates to CAWSWPGGTEQFF.

J is TRBJ2-7 and V is TRBV7-2, with D possibly matching TRBD1 (7 bases). Trimming took 2 bases from V and 4 from J, leaving 21 bases between them. Per germline, CDR1 SGHTA and CDR2 FQGNSA. This CDR3 region has 17 residues. CDR3 residues: CASSLFFIGGGKYEQYF. The CDR3 bases are TGTGCCAGCAGCTTATTCTTTATAGGAGGGGGCAAATACGAGCAGTACTTC.

The sample holds many counts of this clonotype. V usage is TRBV2 and J usage is TRBJ2-7; D possibly uses TRBD1 or TRBD2 (5 bases each). V lost 8 bases to trimming and J lost 2 bases, with 10 bases between them. This CDR3 region has 12 residues. Germline CDR1 and CDR2: SNHLY and FYNNEI. The CDR3 DNA reads as TGTGCCAGCGGGGGTCCAGCCTACGAGCAGTACTTC. The encoded protein is CASGGPAYEQYF.

This clonotype was observed a handful of times. CDR3 coding DNA: TGCGCCAGCAGCCAACCGCCGGGACAGAGGAACACTGAAGCTTTCTTT. The encoded protein is CASSQPPGQRNTEAFF. The gene calls are TRBV4-1 and TRBJ1-1, with 7 bases identical to TRBD1. The germline CDR1 and CDR2 sequences are MGHRA and YSYEKL. This CDR3 is 16 amino acids long. V dropped 2 bases and J dropped 1; count of bases not matched to a gene: 7.

At least ten counts were recorded for this clonotype. The chain joins TRBV6-1 to TRBJ2-5; D not certain. V lost 4 bases, J lost 5 bases, and 8 bases lay in between. The germline V gene has CDR1 MNHNS and CDR2 SASEGT. This CDR3 spans 12 amino acids. The CDR3 DNA sequence: TGTGCCAGCAGTGTTTCAGTGGAGACCCAGTACTTC. Translation: CASSVSVETQYF.

This clonotype was detected only a few times. The chain uses TRBV30 and TRBJ1-2; 8 bases are shared with TRBD1. The CDR3 spans 12 residues. Germline V gene data show CDR1 as GTSNPN and CDR2 as SVGIG (reference sequence). The V gene end was trimmed by 5 bases and the J gene end by 6 bases; junction bases not matched to a gene: 5. This CDR3 reads CAWVRDRHGYTF. The CDR3 region has the DNA TGTGCCTGGGTTAGGGACAGGCATGGCTACACCTTC.

This clonotype has at least ten counts. The chain carries TRBV15 and TRBJ2-7; 7 bases map to TRBD2. V was pared by 0 bases and J by 7 bases, with 3 bases of the junction left unmatched. The germline gives CDR1 LNHNV, CDR2 YYDKDF (reference sequence). The CDR3 has 13 amino acids. The CDR3 DNA reads as TGTGCCACCAGCAGAGAAACGGGGGGAGAGCAGTACTTC. Translated: CATSRETGGEQYF.

At least ten counts were recorded for this clonotype. The rearrangement links TRBV20-1 to TRBJ1-5; D uncertain. This CDR3 contains 14 residues. V lost 3 bases to trimming and J lost 0 bases, with 9 bases between them. Germline V gene sequence: CDR1 DFQATT, CDR2 SNEGSKA (reference sequence). The CDR3 sequence is CSARTGNSNQPQHF. The CDR3 DNA sequence: TGCAGTGCTAGGACTGGAAATAGCAATCAGCCCCAGCATTTT.

This clonotype has a handful of counts. V usage is TRBV12-5 and J usage is TRBJ2-7, with D possibly TRBD1 on 7 matching bases. This CDR3 contains 17 residues. Deletions cut 7 bases from V and 4 bases from J, with 26 bases between. Germline loops: CDR1 LGHNT, CDR2 FRNRAP. CDR3 amino acids: CASVQSGLRTGEYEQYF. The CDR3 DNA reads as TGTGCTAGTGTCCAAAGCGGGCTCCGGACAGGAGAATACGAGCAGTACTTC.

The chain is built from TRBV4-1 and TRBJ2-1, with TRBD2 matching 9 bases. Germline CDR1 and CDR2: MGHRA and YSYEKL. The CDR3 is 15 residues long. J was trimmed by 7 bases and V by 6 bases; bases with no gene match: 10. CDR3 DNA sequence: TGCGCCAGCAGTCGACTAGCGGACATTGGGAATGAGCAGTTCTTC. Residues: CASSRLADIGNEQFF.

This clonotype was counted at least ten times. The CDR3 region is CASSRHSGTSGGASYNEQFF. The CDR3, as DNA: TGTGCCAGCAGCAGACACTCCGGGACTAGCGGGGGCGCTTCCTACAATGAGCAGTTCTTC. The genes are TRBV21-1 and TRBJ2-1; whether TRBD2, the table's D call, matches the DNA was not checked. TRBV21-1 is marked as a pseudogene. The CDR3 spans 20 residues.

The V gene is TRBV6-5, the J gene TRBJ1-1, with 7 positions matching TRBD1. The CDR3 consists of 15 residues. The germline CDR1 and CDR2 sequences are MNHEY and SVGAGI. V was pared by 0 bases and J by 6 bases, with 7 bases of the junction left unmatched. The chain's CDR3 is CASSYSRGSEAEAFF. DNA of the CDR3: TGTGCCAGCAGTTACTCCAGGGGGTCGGAAGCTGAAGCTTTCTTT.

The J gene is TRBJ2-7, the V gene TRBV29-1; D is ambiguous. Per germline, CDR1 SQVTM and CDR2 ANQGSEA. V lost 5 bases, J lost 1 base, and 15 bases lay in between. The length of the CDR3 is 14 residues. This chain's CDR3 is CSVQTAATSYEQYF. The CDR3 DNA is TGCAGCGTTCAGACGGCAGCGACTTCCTACGAGCAGTACTTC.

This clonotype was seen a few times. V usage is TRBV6-2 or TRBV6-3 and J usage is TRBJ1-2; weak D call: TRBD1 (6 bases). Germline V gene sequence: CDR1 MNHEY, CDR2 SVGEGT. V gave up 5 bases and J gave up 3 bases, with 7 bases separating them. This CDR3 is 12 amino acids long. CDR3 coding DNA: TGTGCCAGCAGTCAGGGGCACTATGGCTACACCTTC. Translating gives CASSQGHYGYTF.

The sample holds a few counts of this clonotype. V is TRBV29-1 and J is TRBJ2-2; D is tentatively TRBD1 or TRBD2 (5 bases each). The CDR3 sequence is 14 residues long. CDR1 and CDR2 from the germline V gene are SQVTM and ANQGSEA. V lost 4 bases and J 4 bases, leaving 13 bases between the germline ends. The CDR3: CSVGWGIGTGELFF. CDR3 DNA: TGCAGCGTTGGTTGGGGGATTGGCACCGGGGAGCTGTTTTTT.

This clonotype showed up many times. The rearrangement joins TRBV5-1 to TRBJ2-1, with TRBD2 matching over 8 bases. Germline CDR1 SGHRS, CDR2 YFSETQ. Trimming took 4 bases from V and 5 from J; bases not matched to a gene: 8. This CDR3 region has 15 residues. The DNA for the CDR3 is TGCGCCAGCAGCCGCGGGGGGCCCATCGACAATGAGCAGTTCTTC. It codes for CASSRGGPIDNEQFF.

This clonotype was seen a few times. J is TRBJ2-7 and V is TRBV4-3; D unclear. Looked up from germline, CDR1 is LGHNA and CDR2 is YSLEER. The CDR3 spans 14 residues. Between the trimmed V and J ends, which lost 0 bases and 2 bases, there was a span of 8 bases. The CDR3 loop reads CASSQEFSTYEQYF. CDR3 DNA: TGCGCCAGCAGCCAAGAATTTTCTACCTACGAGCAGTACTTC.

This clonotype was observed at least ten times. This chain links TRBV5-1 with TRBJ1-2; unclear D gene. Trimming removed 2 bases from V and 7 bases from J, with 9 bases in between. The CDR3 sequence is 12 residues long. Looked up from germline, CDR1 is SGHRS and CDR2 is YFSETQ. As DNA, the CDR3 is TGCGCCAGCAGCTTTCCCCCGTCTGGCTACACCTTC. Translation: CASSFPPSGYTF.

This clonotype was found many times. The chain couples TRBV12-3 or TRBV12-4 to TRBJ1-1, with D unclear. This CDR3 is built from 11 residues. V was trimmed by 6 bases and J by 11 bases, leaving 13 bases between them. The DNA for the CDR3 is TGTGCCAGCAGCCCTGCAACCAGGGCTTTCTTT. It codes for CASSPATRAFF.

At least ten counts were recorded for this clonotype. The chain couples TRBV7-2 to TRBJ2-3, with 11 positions matching TRBD2. The junction had 3 bases not matched to a gene; V was cut back by 1 base and J by 6 bases. Germline CDR1 is SGHTA and CDR2 is FQGNSA. The CDR3 is 15 residues long. CDR3: CASSLVPSGGDTQYF. The CDR3 DNA reads as TGTGCCAGCAGCTTAGTTCCTAGCGGGGGGGATACGCAGTATTTT. Full variable domain (remainder filled in from reference TRBV7-2 and TRBJ2-3): GAGVSQSPSNKVTEKGKDVELRCDPISGHTALYWYRQSLGQGLEFLIYFQGNSAPDKSGLPSDRFSAERTGGSVSTLTIQRTQQEDSAVYLCASSLVPSGGDTQYFGPGTRLTVL.

This clonotype came up many times. The rearrangement uses TRBV20-1 and TRBJ1-1; tentatively, D is TRBD1 (5 bases). Germline CDR1 and CDR2: DFQATT and SNEGSKA (reference sequence). The CDR3 contains 12 residues. The V gene lost 3 bases and the J gene lost 4 bases, with 9 bases spanning the gap. The CDR3 nucleotides are TGCAGTGCTAGCGTCGGGGGCACTGAAGCTTTCTTT. Translated, it gives CSASVGGTEAFF.

This clonotype was found a few times. This chain links TRBV19 with TRBJ2-3; the D is unclear. Germline V gene lookup returns CDR1 LNHDA and CDR2 SQIVND (reference sequence). Trimming took off 8 bases at V and 2 bases at J, with 11 bases between the two ends. The CDR3 runs to 13 residues. CDR3 loop: CASSGSYTDTQYF. In DNA, the CDR3 is TGTGCCAGTTCCGGGTCCTACACAGATACGCAGTATTTT.

V and J are TRBV7-6 and TRBJ1-1; D is unresolved. The length of the CDR3 is 15 residues. Germline assignment: CDR1 SGHVS and CDR2 FNYEAQ. The V and J ends lost 0 bases and 4 bases respectively, with 12 bases between them. CDR3 loop: CASSLAAGTGTEAFF. The CDR3 region has the DNA TGTGCCAGCAGCTTAGCTGCGGGCACGGGCACTGAAGCTTTCTTT.

This clonotype was seen repeatedly, ten times or more. Compared with germline, one end of the junction differs, possibly owing to a read error. The chain joins TRBV3-1 to TRBJ2-7; possibly TRBD1 or TRBD2 for D (5 bases each). The CDR3 runs 11 residues. CDR1 is LGHDT and CDR2 is YNNKEL in the germline V gene (reference sequence). The DNA for the CDR3 is TGTGCCAGCAGCCCCGGGACCCAGGTATCCTTC. Amino acids: CASSPGTQVSF.

This clonotype was picked up many times. This sequence joins TRBV24-1 and TRBJ2-7, with 7 positions matching TRBD1. Germline CDR1 reads KGHDR; CDR2 reads SFDVKD. There are 15 residues in the CDR3. V shed 2 bases and J 3 bases; nucleotides not matched to a gene: 6. In DNA form, the CDR3 reads TGTGCCACCAGTGATTGCGACAGGGAGCACTACGAGCAGTACTTC. Translating gives CATSDCDREHYEQYF.

At least ten counts were recorded for this clonotype. In DNA, the CDR3 is TGCAGCGTTCAACAATTGTGGCAGGGTGAAGCCAAAAACATTCAGTACTTC. Protein product: CSVQQLWQGEAKNIQYF. The chain combines TRBV29-1 with TRBJ2-4; D might be TRBD1 (5 bases). V was cut by 5 bases and J by 0 bases, with 20 bases left in between. Looked up from germline, CDR1 is SQVTM and CDR2 is ANQGSEA. This CDR3 has 17 residues.